This TCR beta chain was retrieved from a study of T cells expressing NK-cell markers (TCRdb year 2020). Study-wide context: Three sorted T-cell subsets (CD3+CD56+NKG2C+, CD3+CD56+NKG2C- and CD3+CD56-NKG2C+) from fewer than 10 donors had their TCR beta-chain repertoires profiled. Among the eight sequenced donors, only one was HCMV-seronegative, while the other seven were HCMV-seropositive. Randomly selected healthy volunteers, three men and five women, were used as the eight sequenced donors. Libraries were sequenced as 2 x 150 bp reads on Illumina HiSeq 2000/2500, MiSeq or NextSeq.

From the cysteine through the phenylalanine, the CDR3 covers 15 amino acids. Nucleotide data are not available. Notes on this clonotype: Its antigen specificity is not known.

Broad study findings and their caveats: In six donors, the dominant CD3+CD56+NKG2C+ clonotypes ranked among the top 10 CD8+ clonotypes, making up about 1.0-8% of CD8+ T cells. Those dominant clonotypes were again the most abundant among CD3+CD56-NKG2C+ cells in several donors, at roughly 25-60.1%. Whether the expanded NKG2C-expressing T cell clones were specific for HCMV antigens was left unclear.

The reads were generated on an Illumina HiSeq 2000. TCR beta cDNA libraries were prepared using 5'RACE template switching, which introduced a universal primer site and unique molecular identifiers. Priming for cDNA synthesis came from the TCR beta constant segment, and two successive PCR amplification steps followed. Processing in the source paper ran as follows. MIGEC was used to demultiplex reads and group the reads by UMI, and MiTCR was used to assemble and quantify clonotypes. To exclude erroneous sequences, any TCR cDNA sequence not supported by at least two reads was discarded. The tcR package was used for downstream repertoire analysis, and clonotypes were matched between fractions using CDR3 nucleotide sequence together with V segment. VDJmatch was used to annotate antigen specificity against VDJdb, with one amino acid substitution allowed in CDR3. TCRdb reprocessed the reads, and each CDR3 protein sequence is entered once, without DNA. The V and J calls here are based on TCRdb, not the publication. This sample's table contains about half a million distinct CDR3 sequences. Approximately 1.5% of the sample goes to the ten largest clones.

A commercial ELISA kit detecting HCMV-specific IgG in serum was used to determine HCMV serostatus. Ficoll density gradient centrifugation was used to isolate peripheral blood mononuclear cells from blood. Material for sequencing was blood T cells: a sorted CD56 or NKG2C T cell subset, CD4+ or CD8+ T cells, or bulk PBMC T cells (not recorded which). This TCR came from a woman in her forties or fifties in good health. Donor details come from another sample of the same person, matched by shared clones. The chain links TRBV12-3 or TRBV12-4 with TRBJ2-3; TCRdb gives TRBD2 as the D gene, but with no DNA this cannot be confirmed. CDR3 protein: CASSFDDRAGDTQYF.